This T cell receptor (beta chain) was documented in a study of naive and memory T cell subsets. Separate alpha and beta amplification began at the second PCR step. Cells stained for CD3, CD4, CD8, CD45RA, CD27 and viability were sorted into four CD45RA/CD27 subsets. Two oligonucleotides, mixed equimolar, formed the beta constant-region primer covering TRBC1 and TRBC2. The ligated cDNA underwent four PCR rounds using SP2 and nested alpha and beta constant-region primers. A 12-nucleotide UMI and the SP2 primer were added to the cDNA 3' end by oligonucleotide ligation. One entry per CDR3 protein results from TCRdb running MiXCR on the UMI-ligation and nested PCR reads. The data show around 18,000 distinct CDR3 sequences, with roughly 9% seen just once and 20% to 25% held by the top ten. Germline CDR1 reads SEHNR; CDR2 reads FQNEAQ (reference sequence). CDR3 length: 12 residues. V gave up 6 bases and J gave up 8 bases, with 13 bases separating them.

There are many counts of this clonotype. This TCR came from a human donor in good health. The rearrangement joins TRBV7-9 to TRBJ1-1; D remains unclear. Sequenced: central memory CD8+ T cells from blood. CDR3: CASSFGRPEAFF. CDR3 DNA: TGTGCCAGCAGTTTTGGACGTCCCGAAGCTTTCTTT.